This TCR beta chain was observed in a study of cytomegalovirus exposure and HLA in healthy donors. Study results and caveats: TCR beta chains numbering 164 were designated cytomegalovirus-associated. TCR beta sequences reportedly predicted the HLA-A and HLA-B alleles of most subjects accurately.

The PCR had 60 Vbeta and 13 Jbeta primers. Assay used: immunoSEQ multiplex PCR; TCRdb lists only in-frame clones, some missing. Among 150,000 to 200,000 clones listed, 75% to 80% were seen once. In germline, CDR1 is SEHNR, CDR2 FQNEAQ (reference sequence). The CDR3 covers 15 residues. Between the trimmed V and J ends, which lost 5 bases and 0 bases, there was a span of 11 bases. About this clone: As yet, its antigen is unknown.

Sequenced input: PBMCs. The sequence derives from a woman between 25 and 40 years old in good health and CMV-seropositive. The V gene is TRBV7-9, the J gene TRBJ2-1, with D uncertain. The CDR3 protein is CASSPLPSSYNEQFF. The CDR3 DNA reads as TGTGCCAGCAGCCCCCTCCCGAGCTCCTACAATGAGCAGTTCTTC.